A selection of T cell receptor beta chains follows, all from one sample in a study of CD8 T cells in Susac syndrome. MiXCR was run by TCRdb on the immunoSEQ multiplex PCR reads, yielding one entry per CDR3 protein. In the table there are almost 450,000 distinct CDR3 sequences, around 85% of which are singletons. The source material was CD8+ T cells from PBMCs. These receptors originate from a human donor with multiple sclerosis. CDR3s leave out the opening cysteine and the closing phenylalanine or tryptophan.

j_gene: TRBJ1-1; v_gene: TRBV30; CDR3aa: ASRGTLDMNTEAF
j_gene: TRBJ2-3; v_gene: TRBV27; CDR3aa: ASRLSDTQY
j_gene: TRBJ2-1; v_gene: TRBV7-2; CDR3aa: ASSLEASGSDEQF
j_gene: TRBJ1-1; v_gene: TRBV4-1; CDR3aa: ASSQPRDRVDTEAF
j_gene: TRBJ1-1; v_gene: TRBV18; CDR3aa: ASSPPSGPDTEAF
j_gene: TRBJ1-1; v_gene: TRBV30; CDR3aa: AWGRQANTEAF
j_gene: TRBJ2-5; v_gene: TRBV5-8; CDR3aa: ASSPTESRETQY
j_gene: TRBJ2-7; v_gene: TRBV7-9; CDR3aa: ASMPQSSYEQY
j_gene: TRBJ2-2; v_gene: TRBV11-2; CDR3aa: ASSPYRGIGVPGELF
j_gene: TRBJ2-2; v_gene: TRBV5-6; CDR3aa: ASSFRDRSFTGELF
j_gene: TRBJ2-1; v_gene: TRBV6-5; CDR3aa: ASSQLAGGVNEQF
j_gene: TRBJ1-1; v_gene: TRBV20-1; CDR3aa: SAGAGDTEAF
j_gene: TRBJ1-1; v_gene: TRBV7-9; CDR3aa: ASSPGVAGATEAF
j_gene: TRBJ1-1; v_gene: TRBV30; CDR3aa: AWSSMNTEAF
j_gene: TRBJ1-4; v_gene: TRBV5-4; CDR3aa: ASSLVELGTNEKLF
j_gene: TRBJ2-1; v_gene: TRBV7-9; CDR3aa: ASSYPRGTYNEQF
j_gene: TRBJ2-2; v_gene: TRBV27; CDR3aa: ASSLWDSGGELF
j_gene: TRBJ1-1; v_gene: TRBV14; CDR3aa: ASSQDQIGGHGSTEAF
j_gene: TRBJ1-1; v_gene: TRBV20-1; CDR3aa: SARDFKGATDTEAF
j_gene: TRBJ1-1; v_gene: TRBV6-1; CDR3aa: ASSEEGEAF
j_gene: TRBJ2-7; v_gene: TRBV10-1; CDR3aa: ASSDPGTPYEQY
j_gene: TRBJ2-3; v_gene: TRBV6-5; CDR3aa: ASSYSLGSSGDTQY
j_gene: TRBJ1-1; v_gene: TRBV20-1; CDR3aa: SARARQGNTEAF
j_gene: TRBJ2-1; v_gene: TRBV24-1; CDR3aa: ATSDPSAGDNEQF
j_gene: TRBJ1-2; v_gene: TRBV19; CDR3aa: ASSAGLSYGYT
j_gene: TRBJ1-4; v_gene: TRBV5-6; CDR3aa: ASSLGPGETNEKLF
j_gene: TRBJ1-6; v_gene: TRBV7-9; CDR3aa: ASSGTGLNSPLH
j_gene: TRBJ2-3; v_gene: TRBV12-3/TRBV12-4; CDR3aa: ASSFRAGGPDTQY
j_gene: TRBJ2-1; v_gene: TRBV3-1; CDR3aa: ASSQEDALAGAYNEQF
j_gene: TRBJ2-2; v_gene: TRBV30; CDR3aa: AWRGQTGELF
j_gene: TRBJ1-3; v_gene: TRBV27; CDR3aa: ASSLLGRPSSGNTIY
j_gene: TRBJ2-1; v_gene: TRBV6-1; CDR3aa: ASSPQQVLIDEQF
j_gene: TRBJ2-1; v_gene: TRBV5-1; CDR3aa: ASSLAGSHEQF
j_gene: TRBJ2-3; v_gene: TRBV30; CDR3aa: AWSLAGLAAVFLTDTQY
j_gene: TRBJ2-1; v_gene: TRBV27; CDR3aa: ASSSTSGSSYNEQF
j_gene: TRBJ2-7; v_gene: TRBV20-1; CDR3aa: SARGVRDTFEQY
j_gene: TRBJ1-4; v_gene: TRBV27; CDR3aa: ASSPLNVIANEKLF
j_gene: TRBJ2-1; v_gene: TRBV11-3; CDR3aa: ASSSLSYNEQF
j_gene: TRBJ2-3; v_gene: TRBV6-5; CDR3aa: ASSYSPRTDTQY
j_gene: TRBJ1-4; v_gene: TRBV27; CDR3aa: ASSLFLGGEKLF
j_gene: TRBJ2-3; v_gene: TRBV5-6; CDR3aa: ASSGTYTQY
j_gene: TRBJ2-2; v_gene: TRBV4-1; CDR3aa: ASSQEGGSGGTGELF
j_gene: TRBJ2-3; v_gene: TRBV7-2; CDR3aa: ASRPPSNTQY
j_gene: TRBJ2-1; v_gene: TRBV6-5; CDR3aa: ASSYSTAYNEQF
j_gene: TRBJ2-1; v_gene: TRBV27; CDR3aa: ASSYRTTLAGGNEQF
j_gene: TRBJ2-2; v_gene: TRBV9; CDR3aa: ASSDGQGSTGELF
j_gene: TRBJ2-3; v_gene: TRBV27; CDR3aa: ASSLGREGPTDTQY
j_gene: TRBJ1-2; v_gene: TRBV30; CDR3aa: AWSEITANYGYT
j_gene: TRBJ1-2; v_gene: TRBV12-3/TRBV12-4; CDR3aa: ASWRGGIGYGYT
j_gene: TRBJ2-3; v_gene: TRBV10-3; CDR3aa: AIKEGIADTQY
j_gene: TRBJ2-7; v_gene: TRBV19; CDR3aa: ASSPQSGGYEQY
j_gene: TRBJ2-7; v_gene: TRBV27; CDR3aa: ASSFQGINEQY
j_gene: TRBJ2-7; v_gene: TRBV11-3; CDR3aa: ASSLGGVEGVGNEQY
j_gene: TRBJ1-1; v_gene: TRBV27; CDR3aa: ASSLGQGGTEAF
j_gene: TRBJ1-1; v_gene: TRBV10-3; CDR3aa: AIMLGGNTEAF
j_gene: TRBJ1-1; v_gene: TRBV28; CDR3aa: ASSLEGVSNTEAF
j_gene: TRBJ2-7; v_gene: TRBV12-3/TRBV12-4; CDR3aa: ASSPLAGGLGEQY